The rows below give T cell receptor beta chains drawn from one sample of a study of cytomegalovirus exposure and HLA in healthy donors. Data came from immunoSEQ multiplex PCR; TCRdb stores just in-frame clones and leaves some out. The table lists about 53,000 clones. The specimen was PBMCs. The receptors here all came from a woman aged 18-29 years in good health and CMV-seronegative. CDR3s leave out the opening cysteine and the closing phenylalanine or tryptophan. The D gene is left open where the match is weak.

>TRBV4-1|TRBD2|TRBJ2-3
ASSHWDYRTDTQY
>TRBV29-1|TRBD1|TRBJ1-4
SGIQGAKLF
>TRBV5-1|TRBD1|TRBJ1-1
ASSSQGEEVVF
>TRBV5-1|TRBD2|TRBJ2-1
ASSLAETSGGSYNEQF
>TRBV11-2|TRBD2|TRBJ2-7
ASIPLAGSYEQY
>TRBV9|-|TRBJ1-2
ASSRQDLYGYT
>TRBV14|-|TRBJ2-1
ASSPPFDNEQF
>TRBV6-6|-|TRBJ2-2
ASALPGIPNTGELF
>TRBV27|TRBD1|TRBJ1-6
ASSLTGIDSPLH
>TRBV5-1|-|TRBJ1-1
ASTLSGGDTEAF
>TRBV5-6|TRBD1|TRBJ1-1
ASSLVGTGAEAF
>TRBV6-5|-|TRBJ2-7
ASSTWTEAYEQY
>TRBV2|TRBD2|TRBJ2-7
ASIKERGYEQY
>TRBV27|-|TRBJ1-5
ASSLRRSNQPQH
>TRBV4-1|-|TRBJ1-1
ASTEGRGYTEAF
>TRBV28|-|TRBJ1-4
ASSIDRSATNEKLF
>TRBV19|TRBD1|TRBJ1-2
AGSGQGVGYT
>TRBV9|-|TRBJ2-4
ASSATGSGKNIQY
>TRBV5-1|-|TRBJ1-1
ASSLADRNTEAF
>TRBV5-1|-|TRBJ2-5
ASSPPGVGGETQY
>TRBV6-6|TRBD1|TRBJ2-2
ASSTTGVGELF
>TRBV30|-|TRBJ1-1
AWSPMGEVFAAF
>TRBV2|-|TRBJ1-6
ASGGAGDSPLH